A single sample is the source of the 7 T cell receptor beta chains below, sequenced in a study of post-analysis software for immune sequencing data. Study outcomes and limitations: The study found TRBV5-6, TRBV5-1 and TRBV20-1 among four to six TRBV segments more frequent in patients than controls.

TCR beta cDNA libraries included unique molecular identifiers. MiXCR, applied by TCRdb to the PCR reads, yields one record per CDR3 protein. The sample contains about 560,000 distinct CDR3 sequences, 44% of which appear only once. These receptors lack a known antigen. Input material: blood. All receptors come from a girl between 10 and 17 years old with multiple sclerosis.

V and J are TRBV29-1 and TRBJ2-3; D is undetermined. V was pared by 7 bases and J by 1 base, with 9 bases between. This CDR3 spans 12 amino acids. Germline V gene data show CDR1 as SQVTM and CDR2 as ANQGSEA. The CDR3 loop reads CSGHGCTDTQYF. For the CDR3, the DNA is TGCAGCGGTCATGGGTGCACAGATACGCAGTATTTT.

CDR3 in DNA: TGTGCCAGCAGCACAGGACAGGAGTATAGCAATCAGCCCCAGCATTTT. Translated, it gives CASSTGQEYSNQPQHF. The chain links TRBV6-2 or TRBV6-3 to TRBJ1-5, with 7 bases identical to TRBD1. The CDR3 loop spans 16 amino acids. Germline CDR1 reads MNHEY; CDR2 reads SVGEGT. The V segment lost 6 bases and the J segment 0 bases; nucleotides outside the gene matches: 8.

V gene TRBV25-1 combines with J gene TRBJ2-1, with a possible D match to TRBD2 (5 bases). With 8 bases removed from V and 9 bases from J, the gap between germline ends came to 14 bases. The CDR3 totals 12 residues. Germline CDR1 MGHDK, CDR2 SYGVNS. The chain's CDR3 is CASSPARGEQFF. The DNA for the CDR3 is TGTGCCAGCTCTCCCGCACGGGGTGAGCAGTTCTTC.

The chain recombines TRBV5-1 with TRBJ2-1, with D hard to call. The CDR3 is made up of 11 amino acids. Trimming took 6 bases from V and 5 from J, leaving 6 bases between them. Germline-derived CDR1 and CDR2 are SGHRS and YFSETQ. The CDR3 nucleotides read TGCGCCAGCAAGGCCCACAATGAGCAGTTCTTC. Its translation is CASKAHNEQFF.

This clonotype was observed once. This chain joins TRBV6-1 and TRBJ2-3; maybe TRBD2 (6 bases). The CDR3 is 13 amino acids. V shed 11 bases and J shed 0 bases, with 12 bases lying between them. The germline V gene has CDR1 MNHNS and CDR2 SASEGT. In DNA form, the CDR3 reads TGTGCCGGAGGGGATTCCAGCACAGATACGCAGTATTTT. The encoded protein is CAGGDSSTDTQYF.

This rearrangement joins TRBV7-2 to TRBJ2-3; D may match TRBD1 or TRBD2 (5 bases each). Germline CDR1 reads SGHTA; CDR2 reads FQGNSA. The CDR3 runs to 20 residues. Trimming left V 4 bases short and J 3 bases short, with 29 bases between. CDR3 region: CASSSDSKRKIARGTDTQYF. DNA for the CDR3: TGTGCCAGCAGCTCCGACTCTAAAAGAAAGATAGCGAGGGGTACAGATACGCAGTATTTT. The whole variable domain, filled in from reference TRBV7-2 and TRBJ2-3, reads GAGVSQSPSNKVTEKGKDVELRCDPISGHTALYWYRQSLGQGLEFLIYFQGNSAPDKSGLPSDRFSAERTGGSVSTLTIQRTQQEDSAVYLCASSSDSKRKIARGTDTQYFGPGTRLTVL.

This clonotype was found a few times. The J gene is TRBJ2-5, the V gene TRBV4-1; the match to TRBD2 covers 11 bases. J gave up 11 bases and V 1 base, and 12 bases lay outside the gene matches. The CDR3 sequence is 16 residues long. Looked up from germline, CDR1 is MGHRA and CDR2 is YSYEKL. The CDR3 is CASSQGELAGDHEQYF. For the CDR3, the DNA is TGCGCCAGCAGCCAAGGAGAACTAGCGGGAGACCATGAGCAGTACTTC.